This TCR beta chain was profiled in a study of blood T cells in healthy people across ages. Whole-study results and caveats: As age increased, TCR beta diversity per million T cells fell in a roughly linear fashion. A strong correlation between TCR beta diversity and naive T cell percentage was seen.

As concerns this clonotype: Its antigen is unidentified.

A J-beta primer mix and a sample-barcoded 5' primer were used in a second PCR of roughly 7 to 12 cycles. Each CDR3 protein gets one entry after TCRdb re-called the 5' RACE reads with MiXCR. The sample comprises about 780,000 distinct CDR3 sequences, roughly 24% of which are singletons, and around 2.9% rests with the top ten. These data were also reused for a study on T cells of mothers and their children. In that study: The authors used all extracted RNA for cDNA synthesis, at around 1.6 ug per 15 ul.

The specimen was blood. The origin of this receptor is a boy aged 5-17 years in good health.

The CDR3, as DNA: TGTGCCAGCAGTACTCGTAGCAATCAGCCCCAGCATTTT. This sequence encodes CASSTRSNQPQHF. The chain is built from TRBV6-5 and TRBJ1-5; D remains unclear. In germline, CDR1 is MNHEY, CDR2 SVGAGI. The CDR3 is 13 residues long. V dropped 5 bases and J dropped 0 bases, with 5 bases sitting between them.